These 15 T cell receptor beta chains came from one sample sequenced in a study of response to subunit inactivated influenza vaccine listed by TCRdb under 2018. Library method: RT-PCR. For sequencing, an Illumina HiSeq 2500 was employed. In TCRdb, the public reads were trimmed at Q25 with fastp and aligned with MiXCR, with productive beta chains retained. Here each entry gathers all rows of one CDR3 protein and keeps the most common genes and DNA. For this sample there are 450,000 to 500,000 distinct CDR3 sequences; approximately 11% appear just once. The ten largest clones add up to less than 15% of the sample. The label giving this sample's time point can be read as: 45 days after influenza vaccine administration. Sample: PBMCs from blood, taken 40 to 50 days after vaccination. These receptors all come from a man aged 45-60 years who received an inactivated influenza vaccine. Donor details come from another sample of the same person, matched by shared clones.

This clonotype was found a few times. This chain connects TRBV29-1 to TRBJ1-1; D unclear. From germline, CDR1 is SQVTM and CDR2 ANQGSEA. This CDR3 spans 13 amino acids. V was shortened by 5 bases and J by 2 bases, with 12 bases between the two germline ends. In DNA, the CDR3 is TGCAGCGTTAGGCAGGTCCTAAACACTGAAGCTTTCTTT. Translating it yields CSVRQVLNTEAFF.

V usage is TRBV6-1 and J usage is TRBJ2-2; 8 positions match TRBD2. From germline, CDR1 is MNHNS and CDR2 SASEGT. CDR3 length: 15 amino acids. Unmatched junction bases numbered 12, after V lost 7 bases and J lost 8 bases. This CDR3 is CASTGGGAGRGELFF. The CDR3 DNA sequence: TGTGCCAGCACGGGGGGGGGAGCGGGGCGAGGGGAGCTGTTTTTT.

This clonotype turned up a few times. V usage is TRBV29-1 and J usage is TRBJ2-2; a weak D match, TRBD1 (6 bases). CDR1 is SQVTM, CDR2 ANQGSEA, per germline. Trimming pared 8 bases from V and 0 bases from J, leaving 13 bases between. The CDR3 extends over 14 amino acids. The CDR3: CSTSGTSNTGELFF. The DNA of the CDR3 is TGCAGCACTTCCGGGACATCGAACACCGGGGAGCTGTTTTTT.

The V call is TRBV29-1, the J call TRBJ2-1, with 7 bases identical to TRBD2. Losses at the gene ends were 5 bases for V and 4 bases for J; bases not matched to a gene: 5. Germline lookup yields CDR1 SQVTM and CDR2 ANQGSEA. The CDR3 totals 13 residues. The CDR3 is CSVRLAAYNEQFF. For the CDR3, the DNA is TGCAGCGTTCGGCTAGCGGCTTACAATGAGCAGTTCTTC.

This clonotype was recorded many times. The J gene is TRBJ2-1, the V gene TRBV7-2, with D possibly TRBD1 on 7 matching bases. The CDR3 has 16 residues. CDR1 and CDR2 (germline): SGHTA, FQGNSA. Trimming removed 1 base at V and 4 bases at J, with 14 bases between. CDR3 coding DNA: TGTGCCAGCAGCTTAGTGGGGCAGGGGGGATACAATGAGCAGTTCTTC. This sequence encodes CASSLVGQGGYNEQFF.

The chain is built from TRBV9 and TRBJ2-6; D possibly corresponds to TRBD1 (6 bases). Germline V lookup: CDR1 SGDLS, CDR2 YYNGEE. CDR3 length: 16 amino acids. Trimming stripped 4 bases from V and 4 bases from J, with 15 bases between. CDR3 nucleotides: TGTGCCAGCAGCAGGGATACAGGGCCCGGGGCCAACGTCCTGACTTTC. Amino acids: CASSRDTGPGANVLTF.

The chain uses TRBV7-2 and TRBJ2-7, with no clear D. Germline values: CDR1 SGHTA, CDR2 FQGNSA. The CDR3 runs to 14 residues. Between the trimmed V and J ends, which lost 5 bases and 0 bases, there was a span of 11 bases. CDR3 amino acids: CASSRSSGSYEQYF. The CDR3 bases are TGTGCCAGCAGCCGATCGTCTGGCTCCTACGAGCAGTACTTC.

This clonotype showed up just a few times. CDR3 sequence: CASSQTGDFSPLHF. The DNA for the CDR3 is TGTGCCAGCAGCCAGACAGGGGACTTTTCACCCCTCCACTTT. This chain connects TRBV7-9 to TRBJ1-6; 8 nucleotides line up with TRBD1. J gave up 9 bases and V 5 bases, and 6 bases lay outside the gene matches. This CDR3 contains 14 residues. Germline V gene data show CDR1 as SEHNR and CDR2 as FQNEAQ (reference sequence). Together with reference TRBV7-9 and TRBJ1-6, the CDR3 gives the full variable domain: DTGVSQNPRHKITKRGQNVTFRCDPISEHNRLYWYRQTLGQGPEFLTYFQNEAQLEKSRLLSDRFSAERPKGSFSTLEIQRTEQGDSAMYLCASSQTGDFSPLHFGNGTRLTVT.

This clonotype was observed a handful of times. J is TRBJ1-6 and V is TRBV6-2 or TRBV6-3; D uncertain. The CDR3 runs to 15 residues. V lost 0 bases to trimming and J lost 8 bases, with 11 bases between them. Germline-derived CDR1 and CDR2 are MNHEY and SVGEGT. CDR3: CASSYSQWGYSPLHF. DNA of the CDR3: TGTGCCAGCAGTTACTCGCAATGGGGTTATTCACCCCTCCACTTT.

The chain is built from TRBV7-2 and TRBJ2-7, with 13 bases lining up with TRBD2. Germline V gene sequence: CDR1 SGHTA, CDR2 FQGNSA. V was pared by 5 bases and J by 5 bases, with 6 bases of the junction left unmatched. The CDR3 is 15 amino acids. CDR3 region: CASSQLAGGPHEQYF. In nucleotides, the CDR3 is TGTGCCAGCAGCCAACTAGCGGGAGGGCCCCACGAGCAGTACTTC.

V is TRBV28 and J is TRBJ1-2, with 9 bases that match TRBD1. This CDR3 region has 15 residues. The V and J ends lost 6 bases and 5 bases, in that order; junction bases with no gene match: 10. Germline V gene lookup returns CDR1 MDHEN and CDR2 SYDVKM. The chain's CDR3 is CASRRTGGAAYGYTF. Here the CDR3 DNA reads TGTGCCAGCAGACGAACAGGGGGCGCAGCTTATGGCTACACCTTC.

The V call is TRBV6-2 or TRBV6-3, the J call TRBJ2-1, with D possibly being TRBD1 or TRBD2 (6 bases each). CDR3 length equals 12 residues. Germline values: CDR1 MNHEY, CDR2 SVGEGT. Between the trimmed V and J ends, which lost 2 bases and 8 bases, there was a span of 7 bases. CDR3 loop: CASSYGGHEQFF. The CDR3 bases are TGTGCCAGCAGTTACGGGGGGCATGAGCAGTTCTTC.

This clonotype has a handful of counts. The chain uses TRBV20-1 and TRBJ2-5; 7 bases fit TRBD2. The CDR3 extends over 13 amino acids. The germline CDR1 and CDR2 sequences are DFQATT and SNEGSKA (reference sequence). Germline trimming cut 6 bases from V and 5 bases from J; bases unmatched to any gene: 9. CDR3 sequence (DNA): TGCAGTGCACACGGGACTAATACTGAGACCCAGTACTTC. Its protein is CSAHGTNTETQYF.

This clonotype has only a few counts. The rearrangement joins TRBV11-3 to TRBJ2-3; 7 bases line up with TRBD2. Germline V lookup: CDR1 SGHNT, CDR2 YENEEA. The CDR3 has 15 residues. V lost 2 bases to trimming and J lost 2 bases; unmatched junction nucleotides: 4. CDR3 residues: CASSLYGTNTDTQYF. For the CDR3, the DNA is TGTGCCAGCAGCTTATACGGGACTAACACAGATACGCAGTATTTT.

This chain links TRBV10-3 with TRBJ2-2; 12 bases fit TRBD2. V was clipped by 4 bases and J by 0 bases; unmatched bases: 3. CDR1 and CDR2 from the germline V gene are ENHRY and SYGVKD. The CDR3 totals 17 residues. The CDR3 sequence is CAISALAGGPNTGELFF. Written as DNA, the CDR3 is TGTGCCATCAGTGCTCTAGCGGGAGGGCCGAACACCGGGGAGCTGTTTTTT.